Listed here are 27 T cell receptor beta chains from one sample, sequenced in a study of blood T cell repertoires in COVID-19. Repertoires were generated with immunoSEQ multiplex PCR, while TCRdb's copy carries only in-frame clones and drops some. This sample has fewer than 250,000 clones; about 76% occur once, and the top ten carry 8.5% to 10%. The source material was PBMCs or T cells enriched from blood (not recorded which). Every receptor here comes from a woman aged 50 to 65 with acute COVID-19.

The V call is TRBV9, the J call TRBJ2-7; possible D gene TRBD2, 6 bases. CDR3 length: 15 amino acids. Trimming took off 6 bases at V and 4 bases at J, with 20 bases between the two ends. Germline V gives CDR1 SGDLS, CDR2 YYNGEE. The CDR3 nucleotides read TGTGCCAGCACCCGAGGGGCTAGCGTTGGTTACGAGCAGTACTTC. It encodes CASTRGASVGYEQYF.

The chain joins TRBV12-3 or TRBV12-4 to TRBJ2-1, with TRBD1 matching over 11 bases. Trimming at V came to 4 bases and at J to 16 bases, leaving 9 bases not matched to a gene. The length of the CDR3 is 13 residues. The CDR3 loop reads CASSYTGQGACFF. In DNA form, the CDR3 reads TGTGCCAGCAGTTACACCGGACAGGGGGCGTGTTTCTTC.

The chain links TRBV18 to TRBJ1-2; 7 bases line up with TRBD1. The CDR3 extends over 14 amino acids. The junction had 6 bases not matched to a gene; V was cut back by 6 bases and J by 2 bases. Germline V gene sequence: CDR1 KGHSH, CDR2 LQKENI. The CDR3 spells CASSLGTENYGYTF. The CDR3 nucleotides are TGTGCCAGCTCCCTTGGGACAGAGAACTATGGCTACACCTTC.

The chain joins TRBV7-8 to TRBJ1-2; D unresolved. This CDR3 has 13 residues. Germline assignment: CDR1 SGHVS and CDR2 FQNEAQ. V lost 1 base, J lost 2 bases, and 5 bases lay in between. The CDR3 protein is CASSLVGNYGYTF. In DNA form, the CDR3 reads TGTGCCAGCAGCTTAGTGGGCAACTATGGCTACACCTTC.

The rearrangement uses TRBV5-1 and TRBJ2-7; D may be TRBD1 (6 bases). Germline loops: CDR1 SGHRS, CDR2 YFSETQ. Trimming took off 3 bases at V and 0 bases at J, with 19 bases between the two ends. CDR3 length equals 17 residues. The CDR3 protein is CASSSRTGWGSSYEQYF. For the CDR3, the DNA is TGCGCCAGCAGCTCCCGAACAGGGTGGGGGAGCTCCTACGAGCAGTACTTC.

This chain uses TRBV5-5 with TRBJ1-1; 7 nucleotides line up with TRBD1. The V gene's germline CDR1 is SGHKS and CDR2 YYEKEE (reference sequence). J lost 0 bases, V lost 4 bases, and 3 bases had no gene match. The CDR3 spans 14 residues. In DNA, the CDR3 is TGTGCCAGCAGCGCCGGGACAGTGAACACTGAAGCTTTCTTT. Amino acid sequence: CASSAGTVNTEAFF.

This clone appeared a few times. This sequence joins TRBV6-4 and TRBJ2-7; perhaps TRBD2 as D (6 bases). Germline lookup yields CDR1 MRHNA and CDR2 SNTAGT. This CDR3 is 18 amino acids long. V lost 3 bases and J lost 5, with 26 bases in between. The DNA for the CDR3 is TGTGCCAGCAGTGATCGGAGGGGCGGGGAAAATAGGCACGACGAGCAGTACTTC. This gives the protein CASSDRRGGENRHDEQYF.

The rearrangement links TRBV5-1 to TRBJ2-1, with D perhaps matching TRBD2 (6 bases). Germline V CDR1 and CDR2: SGHRS, YFSETQ. This CDR3 has 13 amino acids. V lost 4 bases, J lost 8 bases, and 13 bases lay in between. The CDR3: CASSPPGLDEQFF. Written as DNA, the CDR3 is TGCGCCAGCAGCCCTCCGGGACTTGATGAGCAGTTCTTC.

The rearrangement uses TRBV7-2 and TRBJ2-1; tentatively, D is TRBD2 (5 bases). Trimming pared 4 bases from V and 10 bases from J, leaving 14 bases between. The CDR3 is made up of 13 amino acids. CDR1 is SGHTA, CDR2 FQGNSA, per germline. The CDR3 reads CASSSDWPGEQFF. DNA for the CDR3: TGTGCCAGCAGCTCGGACTGGCCGGGGGAGCAGTTCTTC.

Of note for this clone: Germline is not matched at one junction end, which may reflect a read error. This chain links TRBV7-7 with TRBJ2-5, with 10 bases fitting TRBD1. The CDR3 runs to 17 residues. Germline V gene lookup returns CDR1 SSHAT and CDR2 FNYEAQ (reference sequence). This chain's CDR3 is CASSLRVSGTGEETQYF. CDR3 nucleotide sequence: TGTGCTAGCAGCTTACGTGTTTCCGGGACAGGGGAGGAGACCCAGTACTTC.

The gene calls are TRBV7-2 and TRBJ2-2, with TRBD1 as a possible D gene (6 bases). CDR3 size: 14 residues. Deletions cut 1 base from V and 5 bases from J, with 8 bases between. Germline CDR1 SGHTA, CDR2 FQGNSA. DNA for the CDR3: TGTGCCAGCAGCTTAGACCAGGGGACCGGGGAGCTGTTTTTT. Protein: CASSLDQGTGELFF.

The gene calls are TRBV5-6 and TRBJ2-2; maybe TRBD1 (6 bases). Germline values: CDR1 SGHDT, CDR2 YYEEEE. CDR3 length: 16 amino acids. V shed 5 bases and J shed 1 base, with 15 bases lying between them. The CDR3 protein is CASRKFTGMNTGELFF. In DNA form, the CDR3 reads TGTGCCAGCAGAAAATTTACAGGGATGAACACCGGGGAGCTGTTTTTT.

The chain carries TRBV7-2 and TRBJ1-3, with 9 bases identical to TRBD1. The trim removed 5 bases at V and 1 base at J, leaving 3 bases unmatched. Germline V CDR1 and CDR2: SGHTA, FQGNSA. CDR3 length: 15 residues. In nucleotides, the CDR3 is TGTGCCAGCAGCACAGGGGGCGCGTCTGGAAACACCATATATTTT. Amino acids: CASSTGGASGNTIYF.

The chain couples TRBV5-1 to TRBJ2-5; unclear D gene. The CDR3 has 14 residues. Looked up from germline, CDR1 is SGHRS and CDR2 is YFSETQ. Trimming shortened V by 4 bases and J by 0 bases, and 10 bases separated the two germline ends. The DNA for the CDR3 is TGCGCCAGCAGCCCCGGGTGGAACCAAGAGACCCAGTACTTC. Amino acid sequence: CASSPGWNQETQYF.

The chain recombines TRBV3-1 (or the pseudogene TRBV3-2) with TRBJ2-1; 10 bases align to TRBD1. Trimming at V came to 7 bases and at J to 6 bases, leaving 9 bases not matched to a gene. Germline V gene sequence: CDR1 LGHDT, CDR2 YNNKEL (reference sequence). The CDR3 extends over 15 amino acids. For the CDR3, the DNA is TGTGCCAGCACCCACAGGACAGGGGGATTCAATGAGCAGTTCTTC. Encoded protein: CASTHRTGGFNEQFF.

The chain links TRBV19 to TRBJ1-5; weak D call: TRBD1 (5 bases). The V end was cut by 5 bases, the J end by 0 bases, with 11 bases between. In germline, CDR1 is LNHDA, CDR2 SQIVND (reference sequence). The CDR3 consists of 15 residues. The CDR3: CASSPAGGSNQPQHF. In nucleotides, the CDR3 is TGTGCCAGTAGTCCCGCCGGGGGTAGCAATCAGCCCCAGCATTTT.

The V and J genes are TRBV7-9 and TRBJ1-6; D is uncertain. CDR1 and CDR2 from the germline V gene are SEHNR and FQNEAQ (reference sequence). The CDR3 runs to 12 residues. Trimming stripped 5 bases from V and 6 bases from J, with 5 bases between. CDR3 sequence (DNA): TGTGCCAGCAGCGGCGGTAATTCACCCCTCCACTTT. Its protein product is CASSGGNSPLHF.

The chain is built from TRBV5-1 and TRBJ2-7, with 8 bases matching TRBD1. Germline V lookup: CDR1 SGHRS, CDR2 YFSETQ. The junction had 12 bases not matched to a gene; V was cut back by 4 bases and J by 6 bases. This CDR3 has 15 amino acids. The CDR3 loop reads CASSPLQGEYGEQYF. In DNA, the CDR3 is TGCGCCAGCAGCCCCCTACAGGGGGAGTACGGCGAGCAGTACTTC.

The gene calls are TRBV7-2 and TRBJ2-1; 7 bases are a match to TRBD1. The germline CDR1 and CDR2 sequences are SGHTA and FQGNSA. This CDR3 spans 15 amino acids. V was pared by 3 bases and J by 3 bases, with 5 bases of the junction left unmatched. Here the CDR3 DNA reads TGTGCCAGCAGCTTCGACAGGGCTAGCTACAATGAGCAGTTCTTC. Its protein is CASSFDRASYNEQFF.

This clone was detected a few times. This chain's CDR3 is CASSRGTWNTGELFF. CDR3 bases: TGTGCCAGCAGTCGCGGGACTTGGAACACCGGGGAGCTGTTTTTT. The chain couples TRBV7-2 to TRBJ2-2, with D possibly matching TRBD2 (6 bases). CDR1 and CDR2 (germline): SGHTA, FQGNSA. The CDR3 runs to 15 residues. V was pared by 6 bases and J by 1 base, with 12 bases between.

This chain links TRBV6-7 with TRBJ2-7; 9 bases match TRBD1. TRBV6-7 belongs to the ORF category, with a function that is uncertain. The CDR3 spans 16 residues. After removal of 0 bases from V and 4 bases from J, the junction contained 7 bases not matched to a gene. CDR3 sequence: CASSYSTGTGWYEQYF. CDR3 nucleotide sequence: TGTGCCAGCAGTTACTCGACCGGGACAGGGTGGTACGAGCAGTACTTC.

This clone was counted a few times. The chain links TRBV10-3 to TRBJ1-4; D is perhaps TRBD1 (5 bases). The CDR3 consists of 13 residues. CDR1 is ENHRY, CDR2 SYGVKD, per germline. Trimming stripped 11 bases from V and 2 bases from J, with 12 bases between. CDR3 sequence reads: CASQVRTNEKLFF. Written as DNA, the CDR3 is TGTGCCTCACAGGTTCGGACTAATGAAAAACTGTTTTTT.

This chain links TRBV18 with TRBJ2-7, with D possibly TRBD1 on 5 matching bases. CDR3 size: 13 residues. Trimming cost V 5 bases and J 3 bases, with 11 bases left between them. The germline gives CDR1 KGHSH, CDR2 LQKENI. CDR3 sequence (DNA): TGTGCCAGCTCATCGACAGTAGTCTACGAGCAGTACTTC. It yields the protein CASSSTVVYEQYF.

CDR3 nucleotides: TGCAGTGCTAGTGGCTCAGCGGGGGTCTACAATGAGCAGTTCTTC. It translates to CSASGSAGVYNEQFF. The genes are TRBV20-1 and TRBJ2-1; 8 bases fit TRBD2. CDR1 is DFQATT, CDR2 SNEGSKA, per germline (reference sequence). CDR3 length: 15 residues. V lost 3 bases to trimming and J lost 3 bases; unmatched junction nucleotides: 7.

V usage is TRBV28 and J usage is TRBJ1-1; D is unresolved. The CDR3 totals 13 residues. V lost 3 bases and J lost 4, with 9 bases in between. Per the germline V gene, CDR1 is MDHEN and CDR2 is SYDVKM. CDR3 sequence reads: CASSFRDRTEAFF. CDR3 nucleotides: TGTGCCAGCAGTTTTCGGGATCGCACTGAAGCTTTCTTT.

There are a few counts of this clone. In DNA, the CDR3 is TGTGCCAGCAGCACAATTCCAGGGATCCCGCATTCACCCCTCCACTTT. Translation: CASSTIPGIPHSPLHF. The V gene is TRBV5-5, the J gene TRBJ1-6; D might be TRBD1 (5 bases). V lost 4 bases, J lost 8 bases, and 19 bases lay in between. The V gene's germline CDR1 is SGHKS and CDR2 YYEKEE (reference sequence). The length of the CDR3 is 16 residues. Based on the CDR3 plus reference TRBV5-5 and TRBJ1-6, the full variable domain is DAGVTQSPTHLIKTRGQQVTLRCSPISGHKSVSWYQQVLGQGPQFIFQYYEKEERGRGNFPDRFSARQFPNYSSELNVNALLLGDSALYLCASSTIPGIPHSPLHFGNGTRLTVT.

Concerning this clone: The same CDR3 can be traced to other DNA sequences in this sample. This chain connects TRBV18 to TRBJ1-1; 8 bases map to TRBD1. Germline-derived CDR1 and CDR2 are KGHSH and LQKENI. V lost 3 bases and J lost 5; bases outside the gene matches: 5. The CDR3 runs 14 residues. The CDR3 loop reads CASSPPTGDTEAFF. CDR3 DNA sequence: TGTGCCAGCTCACCCCCGACAGGGGATACTGAAGCTTTCTTT.